What follows are 15 T cell receptor beta chains derived from one specimen sequenced in a study of cytomegalovirus exposure and HLA in healthy donors. It was with 60 Vbeta and 13 Jbeta primers that the PCR ran. Libraries were prepared by immunoSEQ multiplex PCR; TCRdb keeps only in-frame clonotypes and omits some of them. In the table there are some 130,000 clones, around four fifths of which are singletons. Sample: PBMCs. The receptors were gathered from a human donor in good health.

Turning to this clone: One junction end disagrees with the germline gene, perhaps due to a read error. In DNA form, the CDR3 reads TGCAGCGTTCAAGACAGGGGATACGAGCAGTACTTC. It yields the protein CSVQDRGYEQYF. V and J are TRBV29-1 and TRBJ2-7; 8 bases align to TRBD1. The CDR3 covers 12 residues. CDR1 is SQVTM, CDR2 ANQGSEA, per germline.

The gene calls are TRBV19 and TRBJ1-1, with 8 nucleotides matching TRBD1. The CDR3 is made up of 12 amino acids. The germline gives CDR1 LNHDA, CDR2 SQIVND (reference sequence). Germline trimming cut 9 bases from V and 7 bases from J; bases unmatched to any gene: 7. CDR3 sequence (DNA): TGTGCCAGCCGGACAGGGACGAATGAAGCTTTCTTT. Amino acid sequence: CASRTGTNEAFF.

This chain connects TRBV29-1 to TRBJ1-3; maybe TRBD1 (6 bases). The germline V and J ends were trimmed by 6 bases and 0 bases, with 15 bases remaining between them. Germline V gene sequence: CDR1 SQVTM, CDR2 ANQGSEA. The CDR3 covers 15 residues. The CDR3, as DNA: TGCAGCGTCGAAACAGGGCTCTCCTCTGGAAACACCATATATTTT. Its translation is CSVETGLSSGNTIYF.

The chain carries TRBV6-1 and TRBJ2-1, with 7 bases lining up with TRBD2. Germline trimming cut 5 bases from V and 10 bases from J; bases unmatched to any gene: 11. The CDR3 runs to 14 residues. CDR1 MNHNS and CDR2 SASEGT come from the germline V gene. CDR3 residues: CASSPEEERGEQFF. DNA for the CDR3: TGTGCCAGCAGTCCGGAGGAGGAGCGGGGCGAGCAGTTCTTC.

V gene TRBV10-1 combines with J gene TRBJ1-1, with 8 bases identical to TRBD1. Germline V lookup: CDR1 WNHNN, CDR2 SYGVQD (reference sequence). V lost 6 bases and J lost 3; bases outside the gene matches: 9. The CDR3 is 15 amino acids. CDR3 nucleotides: TGCGCCAGCAGACCACACAGGGGGGAGGACACTGAAGCTTTCTTT. Protein: CASRPHRGEDTEAFF.

There are a few counts of this clone. The chain carries TRBV7-2 and TRBJ2-1; D perhaps matches TRBD2 (6 bases). Germline V CDR1 and CDR2: SGHTA, FQGNSA. V was shortened by 3 bases and J by 3 bases, with 12 bases between the two germline ends. This CDR3 contains 15 residues. The CDR3 nucleotides are TGTGCCAGCAGCTTTGATGCGGGGTACTACAATGAGCAGTTCTTC. It codes for CASSFDAGYYNEQFF.

The gene calls are TRBV7-6 and TRBJ2-1; 11 bases line up with TRBD2. After removal of 4 bases from V and 4 bases from J, the junction contained 9 bases not matched to a gene. The CDR3 covers 17 residues. From germline, CDR1 is SGHVS and CDR2 FNYEAQ. CDR3 in DNA: TGTGCCAGCAGCTCACGACTAGCGGGAAGAAATTACAATGAGCAGTTCTTC. It yields the protein CASSSRLAGRNYNEQFF.

This sequence joins TRBV7-2 and TRBJ2-1, with a possible D match to TRBD2 (6 bases). V lost 6 bases, J lost 0 bases, and 9 bases lay in between. The CDR3 loop spans 14 amino acids. The germline V gene encodes CDR1 SGHTA and CDR2 FQGNSA. The chain's CDR3 is CASSSGSSYNEQFF. The CDR3 nucleotides read TGTGCCAGCAGTTCCGGGAGCTCCTACAATGAGCAGTTCTTC.

This clone was observed a few times. The chain links TRBV28 to TRBJ1-4, with 7 bases that match TRBD1. Trimming cost V 5 bases and J 6 bases; bases outside gene matches: 3. The CDR3 totals 13 residues. Germline V gene sequence: CDR1 MDHEN, CDR2 SYDVKM. CDR3 loop: CASSPGQDEKLFF. The CDR3 bases are TGTGCCAGCAGTCCAGGACAGGATGAAAAACTGTTTTTT.

This chain connects TRBV7-3 to TRBJ2-5; 9 bases map to TRBD2. The CDR3 is 15 amino acids. From germline, CDR1 is SGHTA and CDR2 FQGTGA. V dropped 2 bases and J dropped 3; count of bases not matched to a gene: 4. CDR3 residues: CASSLRGGGEETQYF. CDR3 bases: TGTGCCAGCAGCTTACGCGGGGGGGGTGAAGAGACCCAGTACTTC.

This clone was counted once. The chain is built from TRBV4-1 and TRBJ1-6, with 7 bases matching TRBD1. CDR3 length equals 15 residues. Germline CDR1 and CDR2: MGHRA and YSYEKL. J lost 4 bases, V lost 1 base, and 1 base had no gene match. CDR3 region: CASSQVGQYNSPLHF. In DNA form, the CDR3 reads TGCGCCAGCAGCCAAGTGGGACAGTATAATTCACCCCTCCACTTT.

This chain links TRBV7-2 with TRBJ1-1; TRBD1 might be the D (5 bases). The V gene's germline CDR1 is SGHTA and CDR2 FQGNSA. V was shortened by 2 bases and J by 1 base, with 11 bases between the two germline ends. This CDR3 comprises 15 residues. CDR3 amino acids: CASSLWGRGNTEAFF. As DNA, the CDR3 is TGTGCCAGCAGCTTATGGGGGAGGGGGAACACTGAAGCTTTCTTT.

J is TRBJ2-3 and V is TRBV7-3, with 12 bases aligning to TRBD2. Germline-derived CDR1 and CDR2 are SGHTA and FQGTGA. The CDR3 has 16 residues. With 5 bases clipped from V and 8 bases from J, the junction kept 11 bases outside the gene matches. CDR3 in DNA: TGTGCCAGCAGCCCTAACCGTGGGGGACTAGCGGGTACGCAGTATTTT. As protein: CASSPNRGGLAGTQYF.

The rearrangement joins TRBV5-1 to TRBJ1-4, with 8 bases aligning to TRBD1. With V trimmed by 0 bases and J by 7 bases, 8 bases remained unmatched. Looked up from germline, CDR1 is SGHRS and CDR2 is YFSETQ. The length of the CDR3 is 16 residues. CDR3 in amino acids: CASSLGTTGVGEKLFF. DNA for the CDR3: TGCGCCAGCAGCTTGGGGACGACAGGGGTGGGTGAAAAACTGTTTTTT. Looking up the rest from reference TRBV5-1 and TRBJ1-4 gives the full variable domain: KAGVTQTPRYLIKTRGQQVTLSCSPISGHRSVSWYQQTPGQGLQFLFEYFSETQRNKGNFPGRFSGRQFSNSRSEMNVSTLELGDSALYLCASSLGTTGVGEKLFFGSGTQLSVL.

The chain links TRBV7-8 to TRBJ1-3; D is possibly TRBD1 (6 bases). The germline V gene encodes CDR1 SGHVS and CDR2 FQNEAQ. This CDR3 region has 13 residues. V lost 7 bases and J 6 bases, leaving 13 bases between the germline ends. The CDR3 spells CASTRGQLNTIYF. The CDR3 DNA reads as TGTGCCAGCACACGAGGACAGCTAAACACCATATATTTT.